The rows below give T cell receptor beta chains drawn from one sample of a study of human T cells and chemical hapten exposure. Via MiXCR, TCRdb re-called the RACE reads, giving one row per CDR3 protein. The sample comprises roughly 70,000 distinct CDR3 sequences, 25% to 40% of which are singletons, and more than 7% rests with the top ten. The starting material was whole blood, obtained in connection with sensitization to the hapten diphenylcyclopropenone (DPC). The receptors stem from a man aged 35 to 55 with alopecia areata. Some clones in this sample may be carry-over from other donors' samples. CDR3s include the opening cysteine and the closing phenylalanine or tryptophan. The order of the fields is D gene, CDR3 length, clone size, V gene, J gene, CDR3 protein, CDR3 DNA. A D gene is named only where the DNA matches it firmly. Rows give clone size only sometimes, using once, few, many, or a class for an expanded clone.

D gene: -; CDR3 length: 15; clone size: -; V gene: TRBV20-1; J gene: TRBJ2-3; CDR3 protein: CSATPAGTPAQAQYF; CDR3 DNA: TGCAGTGCAACTCCAGCTGGGACCCCCGCTCAGGCGCAGTATTTT
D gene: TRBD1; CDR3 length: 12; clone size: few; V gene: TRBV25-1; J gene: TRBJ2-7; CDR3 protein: CASKQGAGEQYF; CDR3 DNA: TGTGCCAGCAAGCAGGGGGCGGGCGAGCAGTACTTC
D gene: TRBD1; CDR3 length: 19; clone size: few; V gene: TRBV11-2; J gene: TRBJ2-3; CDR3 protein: CASSSSLETGVIRTDTQYF; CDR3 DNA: TGTGCCAGCAGCTCATCTCTAGAGACAGGGGTAATCAGGACAGATACGCAGTATTTT
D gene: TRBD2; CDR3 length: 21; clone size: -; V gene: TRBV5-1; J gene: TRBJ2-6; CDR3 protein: CANTTPTGTSGRASGANVLTF; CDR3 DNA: TGCGCCAACACCACCCCGACCGGGACTAGCGGGAGGGCCTCTGGGGCCAACGTCCTGACTTTC
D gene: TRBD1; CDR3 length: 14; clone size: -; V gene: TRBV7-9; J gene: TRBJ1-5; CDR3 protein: CASSFGQGNQPQHF; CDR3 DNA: TGTGCCAGCAGCTTCGGACAGGGAAATCAGCCCCAGCATTTT
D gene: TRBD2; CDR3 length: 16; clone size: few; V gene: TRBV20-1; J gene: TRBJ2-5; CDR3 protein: CSASPGLAGGAETQYF; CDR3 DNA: TGCAGTGCTAGCCCCGGACTAGCGGGAGGTGCAGAGACCCAGTACTTC
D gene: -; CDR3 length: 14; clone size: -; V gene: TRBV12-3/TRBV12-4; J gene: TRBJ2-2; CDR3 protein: CATGGYRSTGELFF; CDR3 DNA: TGTGCCACCGGGGGTTATCGAAGCACCGGGGAGCTGTTTTTT
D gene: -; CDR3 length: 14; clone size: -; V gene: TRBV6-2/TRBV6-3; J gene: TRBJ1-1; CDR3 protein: CASSYVGGWTEAFF; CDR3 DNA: TGTGCCAGCAGTTACGTAGGGGGGTGGACTGAAGCTTTCTTT
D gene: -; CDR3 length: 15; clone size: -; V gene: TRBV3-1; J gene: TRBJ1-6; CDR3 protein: CASSQGWGTNSPLHF; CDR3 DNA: TGTGCCAGCAGCCAAGGGTGGGGAACGAATTCACCCCTCCACTTT
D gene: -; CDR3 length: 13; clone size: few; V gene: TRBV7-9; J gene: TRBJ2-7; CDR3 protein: CASSSGASDEQYF; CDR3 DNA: TGTGCCAGCAGCTCCGGGGCATCCGACGAGCAGTACTTC
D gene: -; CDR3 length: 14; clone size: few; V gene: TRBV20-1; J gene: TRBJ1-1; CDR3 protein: CRVSGGRGFTEAFF; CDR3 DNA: TGCAGGGTCTCCGGGGGTAGGGGTTTCACTGAAGCTTTCTTT
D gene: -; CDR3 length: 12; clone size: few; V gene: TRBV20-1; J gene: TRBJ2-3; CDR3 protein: CSALTNSDTQYF; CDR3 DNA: TGCAGTGCTCTGACAAATTCAGATACGCAGTATTTT
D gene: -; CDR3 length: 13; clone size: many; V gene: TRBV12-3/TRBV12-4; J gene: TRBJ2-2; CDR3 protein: CASSSQGTGELFF; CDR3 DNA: TGTGCCAGCAGTTCACAGGGTACCGGGGAGCTGTTTTTT
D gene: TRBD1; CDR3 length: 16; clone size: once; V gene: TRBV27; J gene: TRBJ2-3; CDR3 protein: CASSFSGTGGADTQYF; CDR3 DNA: TGTGCCAGCAGTTTCTCCGGGACAGGGGGCGCAGATACGCAGTATTTT
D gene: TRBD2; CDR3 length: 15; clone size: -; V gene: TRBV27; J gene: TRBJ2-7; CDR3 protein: CASSPLAGGSYEQYF; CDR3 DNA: TGTGCCAGCAGTCCCCTAGCGGGAGGGTCCTACGAGCAGTACTTC
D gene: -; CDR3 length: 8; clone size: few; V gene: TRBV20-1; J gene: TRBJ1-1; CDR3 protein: CSALEAFF; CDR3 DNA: TGCAGTGCCCTCGAAGCTTTCTTT
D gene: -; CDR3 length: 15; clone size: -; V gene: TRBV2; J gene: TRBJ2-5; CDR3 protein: CASSEFHSNQETQYF; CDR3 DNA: TGTGCCAGCAGTGAATTTCATTCTAACCAAGAGACCCAGTACTTC
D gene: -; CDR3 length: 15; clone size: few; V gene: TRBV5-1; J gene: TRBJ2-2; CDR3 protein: CASSLSGEQYGELFF; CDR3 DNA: TGCGCCAGCAGCTTGTCGGGAGAGCAATACGGGGAGCTGTTTTTT
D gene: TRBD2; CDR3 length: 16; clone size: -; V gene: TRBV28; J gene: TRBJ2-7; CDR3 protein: CASSTHTSGRAREQYF; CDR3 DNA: TGTGCCAGCAGTACCCATACTAGCGGGAGGGCCCGCGAGCAGTACTTC
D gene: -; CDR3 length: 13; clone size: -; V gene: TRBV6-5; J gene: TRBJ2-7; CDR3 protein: CASSTGGAYEQYF; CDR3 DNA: TGTGCCAGCAGCACCGGAGGCGCCTACGAGCAGTACTTC
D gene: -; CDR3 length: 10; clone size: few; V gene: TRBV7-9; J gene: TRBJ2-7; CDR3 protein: CAPEPYEQYF; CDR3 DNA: TGTGCCCCTGAACCCTACGAGCAGTACTTC
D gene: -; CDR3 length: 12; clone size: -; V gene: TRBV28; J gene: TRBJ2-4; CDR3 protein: CASSFGRNIQYF; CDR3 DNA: TGTGCCAGCAGTTTTGGCAGAAACATTCAGTACTTC
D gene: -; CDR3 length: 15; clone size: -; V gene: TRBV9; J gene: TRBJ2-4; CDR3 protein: CASSADPRGKNIQYF; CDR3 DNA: TGTGCCAGCAGCGCGGATCCCCGCGGCAAAAACATTCAGTACTTC
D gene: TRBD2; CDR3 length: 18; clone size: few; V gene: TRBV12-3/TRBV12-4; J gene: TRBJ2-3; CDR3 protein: CASIPEVTSGRGADTQYF; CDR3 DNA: TGTGCCAGCATCCCGGAGGTGACTAGCGGACGAGGGGCAGATACGCAGTATTTT
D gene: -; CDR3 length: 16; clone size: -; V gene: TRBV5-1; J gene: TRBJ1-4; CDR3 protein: CASSLTGTDDTEKLFF; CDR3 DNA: TGCGCCAGCAGCTTAACAGGGACGGACGACACCGAAAAACTGTTTTTT
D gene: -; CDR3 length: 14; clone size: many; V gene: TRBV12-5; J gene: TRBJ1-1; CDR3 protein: CASGSLNSRTGAFF; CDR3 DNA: TGTGCTAGTGGTTCCCTAAACTCTAGAACGGGAGCTTTCTTT
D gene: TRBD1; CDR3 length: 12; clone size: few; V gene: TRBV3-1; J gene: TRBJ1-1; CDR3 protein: CASRRDREEAFF; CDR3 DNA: TGTGCCAGCAGACGGGACAGGGAAGAAGCTTTCTTT
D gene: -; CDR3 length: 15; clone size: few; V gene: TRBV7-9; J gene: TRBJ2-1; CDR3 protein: CASSESGSSYNEQFF; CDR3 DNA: TGTGCCAGCAGCGAGAGCGGAAGCTCCTACAATGAGCAGTTCTTC
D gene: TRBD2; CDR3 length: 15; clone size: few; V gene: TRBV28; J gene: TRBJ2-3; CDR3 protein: CASSWRGGPTDTQYF; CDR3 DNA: TGTGCCAGCAGTTGGCGGGGAGGGCCCACAGATACGCAGTATTTT
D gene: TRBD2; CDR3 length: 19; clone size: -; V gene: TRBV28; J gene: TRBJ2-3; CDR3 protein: CASSSYRLAMGVSTDTQYF; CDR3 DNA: TGTGCCAGCAGTTCCTATCGACTAGCGATGGGAGTGAGCACAGATACGCAGTATTTT
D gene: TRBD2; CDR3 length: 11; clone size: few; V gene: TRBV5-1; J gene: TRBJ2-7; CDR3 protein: CASAGGYEQYF; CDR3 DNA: TGCGCCAGCGCGGGAGGCTACGAGCAGTACTTC
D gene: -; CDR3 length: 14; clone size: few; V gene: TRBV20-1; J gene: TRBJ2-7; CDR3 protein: CSARDRIVSYEQYF; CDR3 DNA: TGCAGTGCTAGAGATCGCATCGTCTCCTACGAGCAGTACTTC
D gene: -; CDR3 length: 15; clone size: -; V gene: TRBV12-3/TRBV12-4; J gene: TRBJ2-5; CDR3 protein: CASSLFVQGIETQYF; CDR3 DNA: TGTGCCAGCAGTTTATTCGTTCAGGGTATTGAGACCCAGTACTTC
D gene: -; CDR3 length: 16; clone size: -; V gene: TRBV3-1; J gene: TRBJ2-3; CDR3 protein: CASSHTGEVMSDTQYF; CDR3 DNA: TGTGCCAGCAGCCATACAGGGGAGGTCATGTCAGATACGCAGTATTTT
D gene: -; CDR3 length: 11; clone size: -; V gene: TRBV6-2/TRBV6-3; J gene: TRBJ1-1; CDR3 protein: CASRLYTEAFF; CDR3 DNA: TGTGCCAGCAGACTATACACTGAAGCTTTCTTT
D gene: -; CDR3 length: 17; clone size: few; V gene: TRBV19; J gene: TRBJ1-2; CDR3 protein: CASSITVTGVGHYGYTF; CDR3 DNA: TGTGCCAGTAGTATAACGGTGACAGGCGTGGGACACTATGGCTACACCTTC
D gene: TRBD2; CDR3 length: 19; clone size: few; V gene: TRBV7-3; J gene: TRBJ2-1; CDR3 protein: CASSSFGTSGRAEIHEQFF; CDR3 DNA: TGTGCCAGCAGCTCCTTCGGGACTAGCGGGAGGGCCGAGATTCATGAGCAGTTCTTC
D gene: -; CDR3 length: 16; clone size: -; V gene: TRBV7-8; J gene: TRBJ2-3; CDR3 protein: CASSPTTQGVPDTQYF; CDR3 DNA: TGTGCCAGCAGCCCAACGACACAGGGAGTCCCAGATACGCAGTATTTT
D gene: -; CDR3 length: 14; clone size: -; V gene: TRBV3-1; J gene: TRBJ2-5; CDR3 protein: CASSQYGNQETQYF; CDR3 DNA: TGTGCCAGCAGCCAATACGGGAACCAAGAGACCCAGTACTTC
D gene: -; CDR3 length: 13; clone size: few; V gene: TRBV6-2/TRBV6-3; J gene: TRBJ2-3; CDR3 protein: CASARGRTDTQYF; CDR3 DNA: TGTGCCAGCGCCAGAGGCCGAACAGATACGCAGTATTTT
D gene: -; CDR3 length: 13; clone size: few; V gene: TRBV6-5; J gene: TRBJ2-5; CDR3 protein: CASSLSTGETQYF; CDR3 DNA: TGTGCCAGCAGCTTATCTACGGGAGAGACCCAGTACTTC
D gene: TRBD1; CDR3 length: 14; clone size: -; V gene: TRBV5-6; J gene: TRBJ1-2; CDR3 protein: CASSLTGAAYGYTF; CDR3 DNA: TGTGCCAGCAGCTTGACAGGGGCTGCCTATGGCTACACCTTC
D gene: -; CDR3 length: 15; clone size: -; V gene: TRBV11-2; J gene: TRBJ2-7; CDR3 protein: CASSLDPADSYEQYF; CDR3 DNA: TGTGCCAGCAGCTTAGATCCAGCGGACTCCTACGAGCAGTACTTC
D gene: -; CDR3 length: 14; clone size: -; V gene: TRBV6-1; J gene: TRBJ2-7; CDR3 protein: CASSGGRDLRVQYF; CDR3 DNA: TGTGCCAGCAGTGGGGGCAGAGACCTACGAGTGCAGTACTTC
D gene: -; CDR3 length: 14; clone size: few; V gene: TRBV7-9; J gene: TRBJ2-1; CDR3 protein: CASSLAGAYNEQFF; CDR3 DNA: TGTGCCAGCAGCTTAGCCGGGGCTTACAATGAGCAGTTCTTC